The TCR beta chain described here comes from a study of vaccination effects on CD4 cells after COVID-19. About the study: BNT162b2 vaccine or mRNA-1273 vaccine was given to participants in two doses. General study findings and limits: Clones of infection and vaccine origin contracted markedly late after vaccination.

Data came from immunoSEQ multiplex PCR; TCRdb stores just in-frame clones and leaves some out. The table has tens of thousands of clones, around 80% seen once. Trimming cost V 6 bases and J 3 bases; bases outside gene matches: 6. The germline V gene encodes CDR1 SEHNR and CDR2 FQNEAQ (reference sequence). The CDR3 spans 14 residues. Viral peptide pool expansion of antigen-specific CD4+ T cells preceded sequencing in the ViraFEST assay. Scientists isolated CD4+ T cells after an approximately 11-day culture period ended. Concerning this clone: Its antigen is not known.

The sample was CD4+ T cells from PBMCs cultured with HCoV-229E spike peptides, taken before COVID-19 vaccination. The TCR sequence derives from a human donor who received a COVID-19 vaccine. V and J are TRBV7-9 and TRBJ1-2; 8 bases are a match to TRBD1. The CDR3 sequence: CASRRMGQDYGYTF. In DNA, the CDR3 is TGTGCCAGCAGACGTATGGGACAGGACTATGGCTACACCTTC. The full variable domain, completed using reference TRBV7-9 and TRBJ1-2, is DTGVSQNPRHKITKRGQNVTFRCDPISEHNRLYWYRQTLGQGPEFLTYFQNEAQLEKSRLLSDRFSAERPKGSFSTLEIQRTEQGDSAMYLCASRRMGQDYGYTFGSGTRLTVV.